This TCR beta chain is from a study of immune evolution from preneoplasia to lung adenocarcinoma. Study-wide background: HLA loss of heterozygosity: 7% AIS, about 15% MIA, around 35% ADC, none AAH. Whole-study findings and limits: Normal lung had the highest top T cell clone frequencies. KRAS-mutant nodules had the highest T cell clonality.

Patient tissue came from resections in Japan or China, 2014–2017. Trimming cost V 6 bases and J 5 bases, with 14 bases left between them. Germline-derived CDR1 and CDR2 are SGDLS and YYNGEE. This CDR3 spans 14 amino acids. Sequencing was performed with immunoSEQ multiplex PCR; in TCRdb, only in-frame clones are kept and a portion is missing. The table records about 9,500 clones, about 90% of them present only once. For this clone: The target antigen is unknown.

Material: FFPE invasive lung adenocarcinoma tissue. The origin of this receptor is a person between 65 and 79 years old with invasive lung adenocarcinoma. The rearrangement joins TRBV9 to TRBJ2-2; no reliable D call. For the CDR3, the DNA is TGTGCCAGCACCCCAATTAGTGATACCGGGGAGCTGTTTTTT. It is translated as CASTPISDTGELFF.